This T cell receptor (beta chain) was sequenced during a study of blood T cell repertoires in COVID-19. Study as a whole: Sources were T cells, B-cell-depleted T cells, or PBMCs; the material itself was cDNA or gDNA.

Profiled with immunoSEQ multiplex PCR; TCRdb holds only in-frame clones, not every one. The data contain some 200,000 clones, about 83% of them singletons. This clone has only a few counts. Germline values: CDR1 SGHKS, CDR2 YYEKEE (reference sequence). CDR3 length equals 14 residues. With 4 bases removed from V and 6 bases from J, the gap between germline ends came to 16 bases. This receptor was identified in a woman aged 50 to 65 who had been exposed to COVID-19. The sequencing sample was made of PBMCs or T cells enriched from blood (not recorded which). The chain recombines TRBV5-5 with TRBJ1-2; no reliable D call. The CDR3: CASSRRATSDGYTF. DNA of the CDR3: TGTGCCAGCAGCCGTCGGGCCACTAGTGATGGCTACACCTTC. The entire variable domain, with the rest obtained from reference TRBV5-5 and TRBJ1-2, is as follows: DAGVTQSPTHLIKTRGQQVTLRCSPISGHKSVSWYQQVLGQGPQFIFQYYEKEERGRGNFPDRFSARQFPNYSSELNVNALLLGDSALYLCASSRRATSDGYTFGSGTRLTVV.